Below, 14 T cell receptor beta chains from the same sample are listed, as sequenced in a study of control samples from healthy donors and cancer patients. Libraries were prepared by immunoSEQ multiplex PCR; TCRdb keeps only in-frame clonotypes and omits some of them. The table shows 130,000 to 150,000 clones, with 80% to 95% occurring only once. The material sequenced was blood. Every receptor here comes from a man aged 18 to 30 in good health.

The J gene is TRBJ1-2, the V gene TRBV7-2; no firm D call. V gave up 0 bases and J gave up 4 bases, with 12 bases separating them. The CDR3 contains 15 residues. CDR1 is SGHTA, CDR2 FQGNSA, per germline. The CDR3 nucleotides read TGTGCCAGCAGCTTAGCGGAGTATCCATTCTATGGCTACACCTTC. Its protein product is CASSLAEYPFYGYTF.

The chain recombines TRBV12-3 or TRBV12-4 with TRBJ2-3; D ambiguous. This CDR3 contains 13 residues. Trimming removed 1 base at V and 2 bases at J, with 4 bases between. Here the CDR3 reads CASSLGVTDTQYF. The DNA for the CDR3 is TGTGCCAGCAGTTTAGGGGTCACAGATACGCAGTATTTT.

V is TRBV3-1 (or the pseudogene TRBV3-2) and J is TRBJ2-5, with no clear D. CDR3 length: 14 residues. Germline V gene lookup returns CDR1 LGHDT and CDR2 YNNKEL (reference sequence). V dropped 1 base and J dropped 0 bases, with 6 bases sitting between them. CDR3: CASSQGLYQETQYF. The DNA of the CDR3 is TGTGCCAGCAGCCAAGGACTGTACCAAGAGACCCAGTACTTC.

This clone was counted once. The rearrangement links TRBV30 to TRBJ1-1, with D perhaps matching TRBD1 (5 bases). The CDR3 is 15 amino acids. Trimming removed 3 bases from V and 2 bases from J, with 16 bases in between. In germline, CDR1 is GTSNPN, CDR2 SVGIG (reference sequence). The CDR3 reads CAWSRLSGYNTEAFF. The CDR3 region has the DNA TGTGCCTGGAGCCGGTTGTCAGGGTATAACACTGAAGCTTTCTTT.

The chain employs TRBV15 and TRBJ2-2, with D uncertain. V shed 0 bases and J shed 2 bases, with 4 bases lying between them. The CDR3 has 14 amino acids. Germline CDR1 reads LNHNV; CDR2 reads YYDKDF (reference sequence). CDR3 region: CATSRDRNTGELFF. CDR3 in DNA: TGTGCCACCAGCAGAGATCGTAACACCGGGGAGCTGTTTTTT.

The V gene is TRBV5-8, the J gene TRBJ2-1, with no clear D. This CDR3 contains 13 residues. Trimming took 0 bases from V and 4 from J, leaving 5 bases between them. Germline CDR1 reads SGHTS; CDR2 reads YDEGEE. The CDR3 DNA is TGTGCCAGCAGCTTGGTTGTGTACAATGAGCAGTTCTTC. It yields the protein CASSLVVYNEQFF.

This chain joins TRBV3-1 (or the pseudogene TRBV3-2) and TRBJ2-7, with D perhaps matching TRBD2 (6 bases). Germline assignment: CDR1 LGHDT and CDR2 YNNKEL (reference sequence). V was cut by 4 bases and J by 3 bases, with 19 bases left in between. The CDR3 loop spans 16 amino acids. The CDR3 nucleotides are TGTGCCAGCAGCCGGGTCCCGGCGGAGGGAATCTACGAGCAGTACTTC. Its translation is CASSRVPAEGIYEQYF.

V and J are TRBV6-5 and TRBJ2-3; D could derive from TRBD1 or TRBD2 (5 bases each). This CDR3 is 14 amino acids long. Germline assignment: CDR1 MNHEY and CDR2 SVGAGI. V lost 9 bases, J lost 0 bases, and 13 bases lay in between. The CDR3 region is CASSLGDSTDTQYF. Written as DNA, the CDR3 is TGTGCCAGTTCCTTGGGGGACAGCACAGATACGCAGTATTTT.

The chain uses TRBV6-5 and TRBJ1-5; no clear D gene. Looked up from germline, CDR1 is MNHEY and CDR2 is SVGAGI. CDR3 length: 13 amino acids. Trimming took 6 bases from V and 3 from J, leaving 9 bases between them. The DNA for the CDR3 is TGTGCCAGCAGGACCGGGGTCAATCAGCCCCAGCATTTT. This translates into CASRTGVNQPQHF.

The rearrangement links TRBV27 to TRBJ2-3; tentatively, D is TRBD1 (6 bases). Trimming removed 1 base from V and 3 bases from J, with 11 bases in between. Germline CDR1 MNHEY, CDR2 SMNVEV (reference sequence). The CDR3 is 15 amino acids. CDR3 region: CASSLWGRGTDTQYF. The CDR3 coding sequence is TGTGCCAGCAGTTTATGGGGGCGCGGGACAGATACGCAGTATTTT.

CDR3: CASTEFAAWNEQFF. DNA of the CDR3: TGTGCCAGTACCGAGTTTGCGGCCTGGAATGAGCAGTTCTTC. J is TRBJ2-1 and V is TRBV19; D call uncertain. Trimming removed 7 bases from V and 7 bases from J, with 17 bases in between. Per the germline V gene, CDR1 is LNHDA and CDR2 is SQIVND (reference sequence). The CDR3 sequence is 14 residues long.

The chain uses TRBV19 and TRBJ1-5; D gene unclear. The V gene lost 6 bases and the J gene lost 0 bases, with 9 bases spanning the gap. The germline V gene has CDR1 LNHDA and CDR2 SQIVND (reference sequence). The CDR3 has 14 residues. The CDR3 nucleotides read TGTGCCAGTAGGCCCACAGATAGCAATCAGCCCCAGCATTTT. Encoded protein: CASRPTDSNQPQHF. Complete variable domain (other parts from reference TRBV19 and TRBJ1-5): DGGITQSPKYLFRKEGQNVTLSCEQNLNHDAMYWYRQDPGQGLRLIYYSQIVNDFQKGDIAEGYSVSREKKESFPLTVTSAQKNPTAFYLCASRPTDSNQPQHFGDGTRLSIL.

This chain joins TRBV27 and TRBJ2-5; D possibly corresponds to TRBD2 (6 bases). V dropped 0 bases and J dropped 8 bases, with 16 bases sitting between them. The CDR3 sequence is 15 residues long. Germline CDR1 and CDR2: MNHEY and SMNVEV (reference sequence). The CDR3 reads CASSLSGGWRKTQYF. The CDR3 DNA reads as TGTGCCAGCAGTTTATCGGGAGGCTGGAGAAAAACCCAGTACTTC.

V usage is TRBV18 and J usage is TRBJ2-1; 8 bases are shared with TRBD1. Germline lookup yields CDR1 KGHSH and CDR2 LQKENI. The CDR3 extends over 16 amino acids. Trimming cost V 8 bases and J 0 bases; bases outside gene matches: 9. CDR3 bases: TGTGCCAGCGCCCCTGGGGACAGGAGCTCCTACAATGAGCAGTTCTTC. It encodes CASAPGDRSSYNEQFF.